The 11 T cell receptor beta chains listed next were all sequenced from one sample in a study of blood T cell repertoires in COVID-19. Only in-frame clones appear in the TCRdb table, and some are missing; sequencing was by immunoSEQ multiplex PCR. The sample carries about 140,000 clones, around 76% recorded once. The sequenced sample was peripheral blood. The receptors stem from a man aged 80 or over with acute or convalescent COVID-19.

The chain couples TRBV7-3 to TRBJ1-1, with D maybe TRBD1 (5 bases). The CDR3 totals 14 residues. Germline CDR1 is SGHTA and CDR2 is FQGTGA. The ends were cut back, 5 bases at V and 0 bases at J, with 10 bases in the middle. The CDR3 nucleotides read TGTGCCAGCAGCCTTCAGGGTTTGAACACTGAAGCTTTCTTT. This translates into CASSLQGLNTEAFF.

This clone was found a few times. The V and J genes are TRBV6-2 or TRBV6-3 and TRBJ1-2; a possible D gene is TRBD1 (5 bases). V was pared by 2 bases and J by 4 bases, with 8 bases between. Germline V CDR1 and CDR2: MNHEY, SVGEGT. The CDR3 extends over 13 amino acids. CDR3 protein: CASSYPGFYGYTF. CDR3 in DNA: TGTGCCAGCAGTTACCCAGGGTTCTATGGCTACACCTTC.

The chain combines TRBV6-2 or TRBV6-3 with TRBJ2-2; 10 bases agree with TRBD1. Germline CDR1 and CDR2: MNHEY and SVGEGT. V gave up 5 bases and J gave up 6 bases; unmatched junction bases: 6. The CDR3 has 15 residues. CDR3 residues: CASSAETGGSGELFF. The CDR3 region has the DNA TGTGCCAGCAGTGCCGAGACAGGGGGCTCCGGGGAGCTGTTTTTT.

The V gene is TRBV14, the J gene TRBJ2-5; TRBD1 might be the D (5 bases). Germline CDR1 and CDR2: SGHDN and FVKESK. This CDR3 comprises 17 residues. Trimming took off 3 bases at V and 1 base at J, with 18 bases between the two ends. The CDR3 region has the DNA TGTGCCAGCAGCCACAGGGTTTCTCCTCCCATCCAAGAGACCCAGTACTTC. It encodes CASSHRVSPPIQETQYF.

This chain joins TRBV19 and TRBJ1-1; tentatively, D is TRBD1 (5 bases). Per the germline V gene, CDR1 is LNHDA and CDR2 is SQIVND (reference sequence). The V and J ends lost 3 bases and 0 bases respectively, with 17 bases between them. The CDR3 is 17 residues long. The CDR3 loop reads CASSIGRGRGLNTEAFF. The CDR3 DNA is TGTGCCAGTAGTATTGGGCGGGGCCGGGGATTGAACACTGAAGCTTTCTTT.

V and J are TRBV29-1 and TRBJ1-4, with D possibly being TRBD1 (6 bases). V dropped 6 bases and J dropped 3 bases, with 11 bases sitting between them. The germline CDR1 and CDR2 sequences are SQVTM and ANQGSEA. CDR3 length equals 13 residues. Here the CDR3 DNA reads TGCAGCGTCGCTCGACAGGCTAATGAAAAACTGTTTTTT. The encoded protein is CSVARQANEKLFF.

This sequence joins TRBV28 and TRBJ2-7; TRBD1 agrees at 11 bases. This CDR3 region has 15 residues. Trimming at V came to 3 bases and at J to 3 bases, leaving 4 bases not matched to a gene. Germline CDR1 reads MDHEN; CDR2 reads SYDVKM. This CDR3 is CASSFRDRGIYEQYF. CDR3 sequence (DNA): TGTGCCAGCAGTTTTCGGGACAGGGGGATCTACGAGCAGTACTTC.

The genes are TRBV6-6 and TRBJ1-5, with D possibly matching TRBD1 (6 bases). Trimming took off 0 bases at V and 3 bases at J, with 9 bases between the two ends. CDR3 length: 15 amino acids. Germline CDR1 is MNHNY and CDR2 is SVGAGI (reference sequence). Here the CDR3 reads CASSYSQGSNQPQHF. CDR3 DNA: TGTGCCAGCAGTTACTCACAGGGTTCCAATCAGCCCCAGCATTTT.

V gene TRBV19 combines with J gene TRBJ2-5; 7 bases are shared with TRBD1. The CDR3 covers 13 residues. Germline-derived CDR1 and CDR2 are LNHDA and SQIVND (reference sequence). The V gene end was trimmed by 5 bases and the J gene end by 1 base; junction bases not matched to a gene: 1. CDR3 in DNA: TGTGCCAGTAGTGGGACAGCCCAAGAGACCCAGTACTTC. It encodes CASSGTAQETQYF.

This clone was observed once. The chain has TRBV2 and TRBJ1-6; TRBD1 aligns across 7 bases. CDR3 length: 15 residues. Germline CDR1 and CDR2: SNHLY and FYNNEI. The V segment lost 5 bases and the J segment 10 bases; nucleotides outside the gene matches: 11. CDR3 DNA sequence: TGTGCCAGCAGTAAAACAGGGGATGCAGGATCACCCCTCCACTTT. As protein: CASSKTGDAGSPLHF.

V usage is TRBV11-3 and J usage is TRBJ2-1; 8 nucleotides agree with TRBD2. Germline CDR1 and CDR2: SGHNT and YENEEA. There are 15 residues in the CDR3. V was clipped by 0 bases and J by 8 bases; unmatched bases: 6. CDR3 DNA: TGTGCCAGCAGCTTAGAAGGAGGGCGGGGGGATGAGCAGTTCTTC. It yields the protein CASSLEGGRGDEQFF.